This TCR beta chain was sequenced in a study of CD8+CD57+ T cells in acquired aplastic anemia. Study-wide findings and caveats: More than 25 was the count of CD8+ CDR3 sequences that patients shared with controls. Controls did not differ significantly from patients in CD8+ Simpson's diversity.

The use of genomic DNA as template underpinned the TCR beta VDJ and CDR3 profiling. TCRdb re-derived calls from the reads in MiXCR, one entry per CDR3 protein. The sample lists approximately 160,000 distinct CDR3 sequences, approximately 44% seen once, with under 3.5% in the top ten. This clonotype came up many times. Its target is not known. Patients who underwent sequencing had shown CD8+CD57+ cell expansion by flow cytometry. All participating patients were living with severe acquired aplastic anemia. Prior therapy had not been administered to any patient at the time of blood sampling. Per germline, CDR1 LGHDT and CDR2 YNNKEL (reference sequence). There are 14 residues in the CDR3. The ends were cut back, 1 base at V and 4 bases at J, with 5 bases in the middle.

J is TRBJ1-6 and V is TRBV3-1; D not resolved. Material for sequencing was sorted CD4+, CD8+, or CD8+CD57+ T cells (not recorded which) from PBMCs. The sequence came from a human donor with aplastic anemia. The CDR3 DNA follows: TGTGCCAGCAGCCAAGGTGATTATAATTCACCCCTCCACTTT. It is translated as CASSQGDYNSPLHF. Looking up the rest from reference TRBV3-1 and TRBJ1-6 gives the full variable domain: DTAVSQTPKYLVTQMGNDKSIKCEQNLGHDTMYWYKQDSKKFLKIMFSYNNKELIINETVPNRFSPKSPDKAHLNLHINSLELGDSAVYFCASSQGDYNSPLHFGNGTRLTVT.